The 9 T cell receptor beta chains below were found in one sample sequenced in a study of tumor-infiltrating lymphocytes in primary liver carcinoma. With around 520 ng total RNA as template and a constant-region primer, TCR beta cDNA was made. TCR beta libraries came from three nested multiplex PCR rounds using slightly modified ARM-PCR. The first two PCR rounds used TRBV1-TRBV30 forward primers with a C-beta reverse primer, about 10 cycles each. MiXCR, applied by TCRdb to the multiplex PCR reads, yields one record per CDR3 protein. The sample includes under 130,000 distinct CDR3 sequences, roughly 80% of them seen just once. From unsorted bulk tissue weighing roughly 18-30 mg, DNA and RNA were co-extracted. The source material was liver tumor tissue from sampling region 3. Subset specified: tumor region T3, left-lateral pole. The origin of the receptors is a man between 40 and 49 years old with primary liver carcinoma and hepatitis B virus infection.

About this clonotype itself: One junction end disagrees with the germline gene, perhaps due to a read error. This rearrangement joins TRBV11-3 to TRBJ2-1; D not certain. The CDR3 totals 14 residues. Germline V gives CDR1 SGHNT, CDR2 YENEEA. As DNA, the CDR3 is TGTGCCAGCATCTTAGGCCTCTCAAACAATGAGCAGTTCTTC. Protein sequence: CASILGLSNNEQFF.

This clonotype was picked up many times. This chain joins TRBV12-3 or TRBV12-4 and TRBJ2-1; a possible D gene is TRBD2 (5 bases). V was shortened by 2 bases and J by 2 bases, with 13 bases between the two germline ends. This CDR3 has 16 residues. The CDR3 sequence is CASSLRGIYPYNEQFF. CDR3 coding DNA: TGTGCCAGCAGTTTACGGGGAATATACCCCTACAATGAGCAGTTCTTC.

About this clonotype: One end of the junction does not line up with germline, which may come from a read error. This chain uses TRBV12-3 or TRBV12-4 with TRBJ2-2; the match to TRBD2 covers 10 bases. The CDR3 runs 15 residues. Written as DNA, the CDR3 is TGTGTCAGCAGTAGACTAGCGGGTACCACCGGGGAGCTGTTTTTT. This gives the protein CVSSRLAGTTGELFF.

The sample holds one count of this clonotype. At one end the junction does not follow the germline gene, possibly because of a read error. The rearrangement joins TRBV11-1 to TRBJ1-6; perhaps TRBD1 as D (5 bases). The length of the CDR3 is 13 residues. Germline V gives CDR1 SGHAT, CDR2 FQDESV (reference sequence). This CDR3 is CASSRTQVSPVHF. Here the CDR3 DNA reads TGTGCCAGCAGCCGGACACAGGTTTCACCCGTCCACTTC.

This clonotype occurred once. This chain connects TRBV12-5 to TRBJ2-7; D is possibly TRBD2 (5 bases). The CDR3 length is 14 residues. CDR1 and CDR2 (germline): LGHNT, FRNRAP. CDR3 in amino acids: CASSFLGSSYEQYF. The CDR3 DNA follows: TGTGCCAGCAGTTTTCTTGGGAGCTCCTACGAGCAGTACTTC.

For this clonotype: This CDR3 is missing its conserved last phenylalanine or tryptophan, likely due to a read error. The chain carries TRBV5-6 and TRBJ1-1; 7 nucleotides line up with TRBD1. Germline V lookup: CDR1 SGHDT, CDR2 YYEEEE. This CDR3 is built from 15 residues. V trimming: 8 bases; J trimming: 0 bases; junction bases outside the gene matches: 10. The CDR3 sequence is CASSPGGKVNTEAFS. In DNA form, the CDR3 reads TGTGCCAGTAGCCCAGGGGGTAAGGTGAACACTGAAGCTTTCTCT.

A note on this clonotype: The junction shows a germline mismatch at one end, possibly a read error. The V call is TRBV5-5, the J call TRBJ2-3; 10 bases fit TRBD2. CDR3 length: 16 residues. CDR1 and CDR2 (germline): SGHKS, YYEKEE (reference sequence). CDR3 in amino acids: CASRTLSGRGKDTLYF. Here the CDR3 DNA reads TGTGCCAGCAGGACCCTAAGCGGGAGGGGAAAAGATACGCTGTATTTT.

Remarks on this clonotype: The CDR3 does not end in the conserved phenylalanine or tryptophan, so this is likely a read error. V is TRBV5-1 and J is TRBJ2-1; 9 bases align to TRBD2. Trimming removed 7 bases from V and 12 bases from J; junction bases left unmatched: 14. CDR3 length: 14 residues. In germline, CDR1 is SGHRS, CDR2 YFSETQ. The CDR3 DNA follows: TGCGCCAGCTCTCTTCTAGCGGGATGTTATGCGCAGTTCTAT. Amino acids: CASSLLAGCYAQFY.

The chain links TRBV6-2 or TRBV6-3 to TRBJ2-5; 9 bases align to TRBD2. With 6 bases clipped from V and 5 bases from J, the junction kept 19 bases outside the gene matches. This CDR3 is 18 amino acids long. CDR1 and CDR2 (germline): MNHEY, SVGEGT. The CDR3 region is CASSPTLPISGRRETQYF. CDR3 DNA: TGTGCCAGCAGCCCTACCCTTCCGATTAGCGGGAGAAGGGAGACCCAGTACTTC.